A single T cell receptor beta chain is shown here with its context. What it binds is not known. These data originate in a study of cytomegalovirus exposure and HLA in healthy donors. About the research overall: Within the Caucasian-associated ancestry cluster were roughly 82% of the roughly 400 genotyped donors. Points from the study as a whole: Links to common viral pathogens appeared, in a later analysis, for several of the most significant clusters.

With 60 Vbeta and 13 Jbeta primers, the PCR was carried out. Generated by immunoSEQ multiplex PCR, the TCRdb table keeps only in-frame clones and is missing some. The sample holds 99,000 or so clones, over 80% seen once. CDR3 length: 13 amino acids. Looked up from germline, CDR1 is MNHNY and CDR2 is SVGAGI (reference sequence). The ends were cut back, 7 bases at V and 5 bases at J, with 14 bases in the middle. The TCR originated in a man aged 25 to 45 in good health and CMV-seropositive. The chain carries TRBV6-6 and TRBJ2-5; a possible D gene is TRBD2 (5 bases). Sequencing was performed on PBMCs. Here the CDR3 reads CASKGPGGETQYF. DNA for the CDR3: TGTGCCAGCAAGGGCCCGGGCGGGGAGACCCAGTACTTC.